This T cell receptor beta chain originates from a study of T cells after yellow fever vaccination. On the study more broadly: Some fractions had low cell numbers, and these were prepared with SMART-Seq v4 Ultra Low Input.

This clonotype was seen only a few times. What it binds is unknown. General study points: Weaker in magnitude, the secondary response showed a faster peak on day 5 versus 15. Although most clonotypes did not, a small share appeared in both CD4 and CD8 compartments.

TCR cDNA, made by 5'RACE template switching, carried an added universal primer site and UMIs. One entry per CDR3 protein results from TCRdb running MiXCR on the 5' RACE reads. The table lists about 240,000 distinct CDR3 sequences, 6.9% of them singletons. The CDR3 loop spans 15 amino acids. With 4 bases removed from V and 9 bases from J, the gap between germline ends came to 19 bases. Looked up from germline, CDR1 is SGHDN and CDR2 is FVKESK. The chain links TRBV14 to TRBJ2-1, with D tentatively TRBD2 (6 bases). This TCR was recovered from a man aged 25-45 years who received the YFV17D yellow fever vaccine. The sequencing here drew on CD4+ T cells sorted from PBMCs, taken 15 days after the yellow fever booster vaccination. CDR3 nucleotide sequence: TGTGCCAGCAGCCCCCAATTCGGGGGTTCGTTTGAGCAGTTCTTC. This codes for CASSPQFGGSFEQFF.